These 27 T cell receptor beta chains originate from one sample sequenced in a study of blood T cell repertoires in COVID-19. TCRdb's copy holds only in-frame clones and misses some; the assay was immunoSEQ multiplex PCR. The repertoire has nearly 110,000 clones, about 70% of them found once; the top ten carry approximately 0.87%. Input material: peripheral blood. These receptors came from a human donor with acute or convalescent COVID-19. The donor label of this sample is uncertain.

The V gene is TRBV25-1, the J gene TRBJ1-6, with TRBD1 identical over 8 bases. Trimming at V came to 10 bases and at J to 7 bases, leaving 6 bases not matched to a gene. Germline V gene data show CDR1 as MGHDK and CDR2 as SYGVNS. This CDR3 comprises 13 residues. In DNA form, the CDR3 reads TGTGCCACCAGGAACAGGGGGAATTCACCCCTCCACTTT. The encoded protein is CATRNRGNSPLHF. The whole variable domain, remainder taken from reference TRBV25-1 and TRBJ1-6, is EADIYQTPRYLVIGTGKKITLECSQTMGHDKMYWYQQDPGMELHLIHYSYGVNSTEKGDLSSESTVSRIRTEHFPLTLESARPSHTSQYLCATRNRGNSPLHFGNGTRLTVT.

V gene TRBV5-4 combines with J gene TRBJ1-6; a weak D match, TRBD1 (5 bases). Germline assignment: CDR1 SGHNT and CDR2 YYREEE (reference sequence). This CDR3 is built from 15 residues. The germline V and J ends were trimmed by 3 bases and 9 bases, with 16 bases remaining between them. CDR3 bases: TGTGCCAGCAGCTCCGCAGGGCTTACTTTTTCACCCCTCCACTTT. This translates into CASSSAGLTFSPLHF.

This chain joins TRBV4-1 and TRBJ2-5, with D maybe TRBD1 (5 bases). V lost 4 bases and J 5 bases, leaving 20 bases between the germline ends. Germline lookup yields CDR1 MGHRA and CDR2 YSYEKL. The CDR3 is 16 residues long. Written as DNA, the CDR3 is TGCGCCAGCAGCCGAATCCCCCCTTGGCAGGGTGAGACCCAGTACTTC. Translated, it gives CASSRIPPWQGETQYF.

Remarks on this clone: Other DNA sequences in this specimen translate into the identical CDR3. The chain employs TRBV7-2 and TRBJ1-3, with D possibly TRBD1 on 5 matching bases. V lost 5 bases and J lost 1, with 9 bases in between. From germline, CDR1 is SGHTA and CDR2 FQGNSA. The CDR3 spans 14 residues. CDR3 amino acids: CASSPGGSGNTIYF. CDR3 in DNA: TGTGCCAGCAGCCCCGGGGGTTCTGGAAACACCATATATTTT.

This clone was seen a few times. The rearrangement uses TRBV7-9 and TRBJ1-6; possible D gene TRBD1, 5 bases. CDR3 size: 14 residues. V was trimmed by 5 bases and J by 10 bases, leaving 15 bases between them. In germline, CDR1 is SEHNR, CDR2 FQNEAQ (reference sequence). CDR3 loop: CASSPSGGGSPLHF. The CDR3 coding sequence is TGTGCCAGCAGCCCTTCCGGGGGAGGATCACCCCTCCACTTT.

The gene calls are TRBV7-8 and TRBJ2-7; 10 bases line up with TRBD1. Trimming took 5 bases from V and 4 from J; bases not matched to a gene: 8. This CDR3 spans 15 amino acids. The germline V gene encodes CDR1 SGHVS and CDR2 FQNEAQ. This CDR3 reads CASSKLGQGQYEQYF. The CDR3, as DNA: TGTGCCAGCAGCAAATTGGGACAGGGGCAATACGAGCAGTACTTC.

J is TRBJ1-2 and V is TRBV5-4, with D possibly being TRBD1 (6 bases). Germline CDR1 reads SGHNT; CDR2 reads YYREEE (reference sequence). Deletions cut 3 bases from V and 8 bases from J, with 20 bases between. This CDR3 is built from 15 residues. Here the CDR3 DNA reads TGTGCCAGCAGCTCAAAAAAAGGACAGCTAGGGGGCTACACCTTC. It translates to CASSSKKGQLGGYTF.

The CDR3 here is CASSYGAGQNNEQFF. In DNA form, the CDR3 reads TGTGCCAGCAGTTACGGTGCGGGACAGAACAATGAGCAGTTCTTC. This chain connects TRBV6-5 to TRBJ2-1; possibly TRBD1 for D (7 bases). The CDR3 has 15 amino acids. V was shortened by 2 bases and J by 5 bases, with 13 bases between the two germline ends. The germline CDR1 and CDR2 sequences are MNHEY and SVGAGI.

V and J are TRBV19 and TRBJ1-5; 9 bases fit TRBD1. Germline V gene sequence: CDR1 LNHDA, CDR2 SQIVND (reference sequence). The CDR3 is 13 residues long. V dropped 6 bases and J dropped 5; count of bases not matched to a gene: 2. CDR3 amino acids: CASRGTGYQPQHF. CDR3 DNA: TGTGCCAGTAGGGGGACAGGGTATCAGCCCCAGCATTTT.

This chain links TRBV4-1 with TRBJ1-2; TRBD1 might be the D (6 bases). This CDR3 contains 15 residues. Trimming removed 2 bases at V and 2 bases at J, with 12 bases between. The germline CDR1 and CDR2 sequences are MGHRA and YSYEKL. CDR3 nucleotide sequence: TGCGCCAGCAGCCAAACCCAACAGGGAAACTATGGCTACACCTTC. This sequence encodes CASSQTQQGNYGYTF.

V is TRBV20-1 and J is TRBJ2-1; D call uncertain. Germline values: CDR1 DFQATT, CDR2 SNEGSKA (reference sequence). Between the trimmed V and J ends, which lost 4 bases and 8 bases, there was a span of 9 bases. This CDR3 contains 11 residues. CDR3 in DNA: TGCAGTGCTATTTTAGTTCATGAGCAGTTCTTC. Translation: CSAILVHEQFF.

V is TRBV2 and J is TRBJ1-6; D may be TRBD1 (6 bases). Germline CDR1 and CDR2: SNHLY and FYNNEI. Trimming took off 5 bases at V and 3 bases at J, with 11 bases between the two ends. The CDR3 length is 15 residues. CDR3 protein: CASSWGQIYNSPLHF. Written as DNA, the CDR3 is TGTGCCAGCAGTTGGGGGCAAATCTATAATTCACCCCTCCACTTT.

The chain joins TRBV5-5 to TRBJ1-5; 10 bases fit TRBD1. The CDR3 totals 15 residues. Germline V gene lookup returns CDR1 SGHKS and CDR2 YYEKEE (reference sequence). V trimming: 0 bases; J trimming: 7 bases; junction bases outside the gene matches: 4. The CDR3 DNA sequence: TGTGCCAGCAGCTTGGGACAGGGGGCGCGGCAGCCCCAGCATTTT. It codes for CASSLGQGARQPQHF.

A single count supports this clone. The chain is built from TRBV6-1 and TRBJ2-5, with 9 bases that match TRBD2. The CDR3 is 15 amino acids. Unmatched junction bases numbered 4, after V lost 1 base and J lost 4 bases. In germline, CDR1 is MNHNS, CDR2 SASEGT. CDR3 sequence: CASSEGGGAPETQYF. The CDR3 bases are TGTGCCAGCAGTGAAGGCGGGGGGGCACCAGAGACCCAGTACTTC.

The chain recombines TRBV15 with TRBJ2-5, with TRBD2 matching 9 bases. Germline trimming cut 9 bases from V and 6 bases from J; bases unmatched to any gene: 8. The CDR3 has 13 residues. CDR1 is LNHNV and CDR2 is YYDKDF in the germline V gene (reference sequence). In DNA form, the CDR3 reads TGTGCCACTGGGGCTAGCGGGGCGAAGACCCAGTACTTC. Its translation: CATGASGAKTQYF.

This sequence joins TRBV6-2 or TRBV6-3 and TRBJ1-2; 8 nucleotides agree with TRBD1. The CDR3 extends over 16 amino acids. Trimming cost V 5 bases and J 4 bases; bases outside gene matches: 12. The germline gives CDR1 MNHEY, CDR2 SVGEGT. The chain's CDR3 is CASSRRGQGGSYGYTF. CDR3 in DNA: TGTGCCAGCAGTCGCCGAGGACAGGGCGGTAGCTATGGCTACACCTTC.

CDR3 in DNA: TGTGCCAGCAGTTTATGGGGCCGGGCGGGAGGATTCACCGGGGAGCTGTTTTTT. Translation gives CASSLWGRAGGFTGELFF. The V gene is TRBV27, the J gene TRBJ2-2; 8 positions match TRBD2. There are 18 residues in the CDR3. Germline V gives CDR1 MNHEY, CDR2 SMNVEV (reference sequence). V gave up 1 base and J gave up 4 bases; unmatched junction bases: 11.

The chain uses TRBV4-1 and TRBJ2-5, with D perhaps TRBD2 (6 bases). Per germline, CDR1 MGHRA and CDR2 YSYEKL. V lost 3 bases to trimming and J lost 2 bases, with 7 bases between them. The CDR3 covers 13 residues. CDR3 region: CASSHGGQETQYF. CDR3 nucleotides: TGCGCCAGCAGCCACGGGGGACAAGAGACCCAGTACTTC.

Only one count was recorded for this clone. CDR3 coding DNA: TGTGCCAGCAGCCAAGTCGAGCGAAATGAGCAGTTCTTC. It codes for CASSQVERNEQFF. This sequence joins TRBV4-2 and TRBJ2-1; D gene uncertain. Germline CDR1 is LGHNA and CDR2 is YNFKEQ. CDR3 length: 13 residues. The V end lost 1 base, the J end lost 7 bases, and 8 bases lay between the germline ends.

The chain links TRBV12-5 to TRBJ2-7, with a tentative D call TRBD1 (7 bases). The CDR3 consists of 18 residues. V was shortened by 0 bases and J by 5 bases, with 23 bases between the two germline ends. Germline CDR1 is LGHNT and CDR2 is FRNRAP. For the CDR3, the DNA is TGTGCTAGTGGTTTGGTACGGTCCGGAGGGGGCGTTTTCGACGAGCAGTACTTC. Translation: CASGLVRSGGGVFDEQYF. Based on the CDR3 plus reference TRBV12-5 and TRBJ2-7, the full variable domain is DARVTQTPRHKVTEMGQEVTMRCQPILGHNTVFWYRQTMMQGLELLAYFRNRAPLDDSGMPKDRFSAEMPDATLATLKIQPSEPRDSAVYFCASGLVRSGGGVFDEQYFGPGTRLTVT.

V gene TRBV6-6 combines with J gene TRBJ1-4, with a weak D call TRBD1 (5 bases). The V gene lost 5 bases and the J gene lost 11 bases, with 12 bases spanning the gap. The CDR3 covers 12 residues. Germline lookup yields CDR1 MNHNY and CDR2 SVGAGI (reference sequence). CDR3 loop: CASSPRVGKLFF. In DNA form, the CDR3 reads TGTGCCAGCAGTCCCAGGGTTGGGAAACTGTTTTTT.

The table lists this clone with a few counts. The chain uses TRBV2 and TRBJ1-3; 7 bases fit TRBD1. The CDR3 consists of 18 residues. The junction had 16 bases not matched to a gene; V was cut back by 4 bases and J by 4 bases. Germline assignment: CDR1 SNHLY and CDR2 FYNNEI. CDR3 DNA: TGTGCCAGCAGTGCACTACCAGGAGGGGGCTCAAAGGGAAACACCATATATTTT. It translates to CASSALPGGGSKGNTIYF.

There are a few counts of this clone. The chain joins TRBV28 to TRBJ1-6, with D maybe TRBD1 (5 bases). CDR1 and CDR2 (germline): MDHEN, SYDVKM. V was cut by 5 bases and J by 10 bases, with 12 bases left in between. This CDR3 contains 13 residues. CDR3 loop: CASSLRVASPLHF. The CDR3, as DNA: TGTGCCAGCAGTCTCAGGGTCGCCTCACCCCTCCACTTT.

This chain joins TRBV7-8 and TRBJ2-7, with no clear D. V lost 1 base and J lost 5, with 12 bases in between. The CDR3 is 14 residues long. Germline CDR1 is SGHVS and CDR2 is FQNEAQ. The CDR3 DNA reads TGTGCCAGCAGCTTAGATAGCTGGAGCGACGAGCAGTACTTC. This gives the protein CASSLDSWSDEQYF.

This chain uses TRBV12-3 or TRBV12-4 with TRBJ1-2; possible D gene TRBD1, 6 bases. V dropped 3 bases and J dropped 4 bases, with 9 bases sitting between them. There are 13 residues in the CDR3. Here the CDR3 DNA reads TGTGCCAGCAGTTTGGAACAGGGCTATGGCTACACCTTC. It yields the protein CASSLEQGYGYTF.

This chain uses TRBV3-1 (or the pseudogene TRBV3-2) with TRBJ2-3; a possible D gene is TRBD1 (6 bases). Trimming removed 4 bases at V and 0 bases at J, with 17 bases between. The length of the CDR3 is 17 residues. Germline loops: CDR1 LGHDT, CDR2 YNNKEL (reference sequence). CDR3 loop: CASSPPGWGPSTDTQYF. CDR3 DNA: TGTGCCAGCAGCCCCCCCGGGTGGGGGCCTAGCACAGATACGCAGTATTTT.

This clone turned up a few times. The chain links TRBV27 to TRBJ1-2, with 7 bases matching TRBD1. The CDR3 is 12 residues long. The germline V gene has CDR1 MNHEY and CDR2 SMNVEV (reference sequence). V lost 6 bases and J lost 6; bases outside the gene matches: 4. CDR3 DNA: TGTGCCAGCAGGGCCACAGGGGATGGCTACACCTTC. It is translated as CASRATGDGYTF.